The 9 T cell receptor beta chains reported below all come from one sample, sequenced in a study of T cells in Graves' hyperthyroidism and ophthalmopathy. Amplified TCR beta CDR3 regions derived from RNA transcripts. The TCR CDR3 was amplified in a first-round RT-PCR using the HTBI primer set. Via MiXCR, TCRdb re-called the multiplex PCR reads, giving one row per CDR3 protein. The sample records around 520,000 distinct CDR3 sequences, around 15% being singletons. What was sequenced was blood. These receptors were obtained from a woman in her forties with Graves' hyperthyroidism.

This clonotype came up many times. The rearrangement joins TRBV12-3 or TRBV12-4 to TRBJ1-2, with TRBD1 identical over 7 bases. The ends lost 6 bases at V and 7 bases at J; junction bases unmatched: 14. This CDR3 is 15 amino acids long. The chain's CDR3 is CASSLTGRVGIGYTF. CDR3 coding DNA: TGTGCCAGCAGCCTGACAGGGAGAGTCGGTATTGGCTACACCTTC.

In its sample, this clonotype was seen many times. DNA for the CDR3: TGCAGTGCTAGAGATGTGGCTAGCGTAAGATACAATGAGCAGTTCTTC. This codes for CSARDVASVRYNEQFF. The chain carries TRBV20-1 and TRBJ2-1; D is possibly TRBD2 (6 bases). This CDR3 has 16 residues. Deletions cut 0 bases from V and 4 bases from J, with 16 bases between. Germline V CDR1 and CDR2: DFQATT, SNEGSKA (reference sequence).

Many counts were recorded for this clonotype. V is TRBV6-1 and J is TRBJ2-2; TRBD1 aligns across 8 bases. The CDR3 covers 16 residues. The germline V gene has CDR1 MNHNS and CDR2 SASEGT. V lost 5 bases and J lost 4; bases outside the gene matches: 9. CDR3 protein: CASSPRQGLGTGELFF. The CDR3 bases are TGTGCCAGCAGTCCTCGACAGGGGTTAGGCACCGGGGAGCTGTTTTTT.

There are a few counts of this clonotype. CDR3 amino acids: CASSRRQKSGTGTYEQYF. The CDR3 coding sequence is TGTGCCAGCAGCCGACGCCAGAAATCCGGGACAGGGACATACGAGCAGTACTTC. The chain has TRBV7-8 and TRBJ2-7, with TRBD1 matching over 9 bases. Germline V gene data show CDR1 as SGHVS and CDR2 as FQNEAQ. J gave up 4 bases and V 5 bases, and 18 bases lay outside the gene matches. The CDR3 consists of 18 residues.

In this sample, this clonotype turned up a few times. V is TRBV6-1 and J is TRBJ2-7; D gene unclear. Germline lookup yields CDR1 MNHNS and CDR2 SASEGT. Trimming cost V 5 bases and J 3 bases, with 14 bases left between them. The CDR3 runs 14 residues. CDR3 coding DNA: TGTGCCAGCAGTCCAGGACCGACAAACTACGAGCAGTACTTC. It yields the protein CASSPGPTNYEQYF.

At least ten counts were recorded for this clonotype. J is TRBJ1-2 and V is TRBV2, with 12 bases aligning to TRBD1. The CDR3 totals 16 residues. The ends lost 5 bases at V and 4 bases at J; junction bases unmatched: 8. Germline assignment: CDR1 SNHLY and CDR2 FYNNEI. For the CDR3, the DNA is TGTGCCAGCAGTATAGGGACAGGGGGCGCAGGCTATGGCTACACCTTC. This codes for CASSIGTGGAGYGYTF.

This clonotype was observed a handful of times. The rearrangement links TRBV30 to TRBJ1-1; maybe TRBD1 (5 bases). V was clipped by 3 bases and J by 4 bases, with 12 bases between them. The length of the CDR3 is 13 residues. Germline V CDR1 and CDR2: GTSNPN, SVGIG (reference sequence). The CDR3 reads CAWREAGATEAFF. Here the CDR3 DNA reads TGTGCCTGGAGAGAAGCCGGGGCCACTGAAGCTTTCTTT.

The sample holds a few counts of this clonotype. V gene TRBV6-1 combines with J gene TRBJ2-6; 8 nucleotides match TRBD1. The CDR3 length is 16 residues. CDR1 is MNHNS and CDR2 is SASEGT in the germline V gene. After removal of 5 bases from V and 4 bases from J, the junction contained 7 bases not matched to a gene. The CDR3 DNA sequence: TGTGCCAGCAGTCATGACAGGGGAGCGGGGGCCAACGTCCTGACTTTC. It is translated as CASSHDRGAGANVLTF.

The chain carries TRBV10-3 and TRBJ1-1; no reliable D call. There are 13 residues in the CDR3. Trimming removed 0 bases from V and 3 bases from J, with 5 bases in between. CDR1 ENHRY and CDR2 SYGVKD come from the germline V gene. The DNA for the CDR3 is TGTGCCATCAGTGAGTCCGGGGACACTGAAGCTTTCTTT. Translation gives CAISESGDTEAFF.